Below are 16 T cell receptor beta chains sequenced from a single sample in a study of CD8 T cells in Susac syndrome. RNA, at about 0.45 to 1 ug, was reverse transcribed with random hexamers. TCRdb reprocessed the immunoSEQ multiplex PCR reads with MiXCR, giving one entry per CDR3 protein. In the table there are 50,000 or so distinct CDR3 sequences, approximately 93% of which are singletons. The sequenced material came from CD8+ T cells from PBMCs. Receptors were obtained from a human donor in good health.

The chain links TRBV6-5 to TRBJ2-1; 8 bases fit TRBD2. CDR3 length equals 15 residues. Germline V gene sequence: CDR1 MNHEY, CDR2 SVGAGI. The V gene end was trimmed by 2 bases and the J gene end by 6 bases; junction bases not matched to a gene: 6. CDR3 in DNA: TGTGCCAGCAGTTACAAGGCGGGAGGCCTCAATGAGCAGTTCTTC. This translates into CASSYKAGGLNEQFF.

The chain is built from TRBV29-1 and TRBJ2-7; 7 bases align to TRBD1. This CDR3 contains 11 residues. Germline CDR1 reads SQVTM; CDR2 reads ANQGSEA. The J segment lost 6 bases and the V segment lost 6 bases, leaving 5 bases of the junction unmatched. The CDR3 sequence is CSVAQGVEQYF. As DNA, the CDR3 is TGCAGCGTGGCCCAGGGGGTCGAGCAGTACTTC.

The chain has TRBV27 and TRBJ1-5; 8 nucleotides agree with TRBD1. Unmatched junction bases numbered 18, after V lost 5 bases and J lost 12 bases. Germline values: CDR1 MNHEY, CDR2 SMNVEV (reference sequence). The CDR3 is 16 residues long. The CDR3 coding sequence is TGTGCCAGCAGTCCTACCTTGGACAGGGCGCTCCACTACCAGCATTTT. This codes for CASSPTLDRALHYQHF.

The chain uses TRBV20-1 and TRBJ1-5; 8 bases match TRBD1. The CDR3 has 15 amino acids. Germline V gene sequence: CDR1 DFQATT, CDR2 SNEGSKA (reference sequence). V was pared by 6 bases and J by 7 bases, with 14 bases of the junction left unmatched. In DNA, the CDR3 is TGCAGTGCCGCAGACCTCGGACAGGGAAGACAGCCCCAGCATTTT. Translated: CSAADLGQGRQPQHF.

J is TRBJ2-2 and V is TRBV14; D unclear. Trimming removed 3 bases at V and 0 bases at J, with 8 bases between. Germline V CDR1 and CDR2: SGHDN, FVKESK. This CDR3 has 15 residues. The CDR3 nucleotides read TGTGCCAGCAGCCAGCGCAGGTCGAACACCGGGGAGCTGTTTTTT. This encodes CASSQRRSNTGELFF.

The V and J genes are TRBV6-6 and TRBJ2-1; D call uncertain. The CDR3 covers 13 residues. Trimming stripped 2 bases from V and 5 bases from J, with 7 bases between. Per the germline V gene, CDR1 is MNHNY and CDR2 is SVGAGI (reference sequence). The CDR3 protein is CASSYPSNNEQFF. The CDR3 DNA follows: TGTGCCAGCAGTTACCCGAGTAACAATGAGCAGTTCTTC.

The chain recombines TRBV19 with TRBJ2-5; maybe TRBD2 (6 bases). CDR3 length: 14 residues. Deletions cut 4 bases from V and 1 base from J, with 10 bases between. CDR1 LNHDA and CDR2 SQIVND come from the germline V gene (reference sequence). The CDR3 region is CASSTWRAQETQYF. Here the CDR3 DNA reads TGTGCCAGTAGTACTTGGAGGGCCCAAGAGACCCAGTACTTC.

This CDR3 is CASSLGQGVEYQETQYF. CDR3 nucleotides: TGTGCCAGCAGCTTAGGCCAGGGCGTGGAGTACCAAGAGACCCAGTACTTC. The chain is built from TRBV13 and TRBJ2-5; possible D gene TRBD1, 5 bases. CDR1 is PRHDT and CDR2 is FYEKMQ in the germline V gene (reference sequence). The CDR3 is made up of 17 amino acids. Trimming took 0 bases from V and 0 from J, leaving 14 bases between them.

The gene calls are TRBV6-1 and TRBJ2-7; the match to TRBD1 covers 10 bases. Trimming took 6 bases from V and 5 from J; bases not matched to a gene: 4. Germline lookup yields CDR1 MNHNS and CDR2 SASEGT. CDR3 length: 13 residues. The CDR3 DNA follows: TGTGCCAGCAGAGGGACAGGGGACCACGAGCAGTACTTC. The encoded protein is CASRGTGDHEQYF.

The chain links TRBV9 to TRBJ2-7, with D uncertain. The germline V gene encodes CDR1 SGDLS and CDR2 YYNGEE. V lost 3 bases to trimming and J lost 0 bases, with 10 bases between them. CDR3 length equals 14 residues. The CDR3 DNA reads as TGTGCCAGCAGCGAAGGTGATAGCTCCTACGAGCAGTACTTC. Translation: CASSEGDSSYEQYF.

V gene TRBV7-9 combines with J gene TRBJ2-2; D is perhaps TRBD1 or TRBD2 (5 bases each). V was trimmed by 11 bases and J by 2 bases, leaving 21 bases between them. There are 16 residues in the CDR3. Germline CDR1 is SEHNR and CDR2 is FQNEAQ (reference sequence). The CDR3 region is CAPTSPGPPNTGELFF. CDR3 in DNA: TGTGCCCCCACATCTCCGGGACCACCCAACACCGGGGAGCTGTTTTTT. Supplemented by reference TRBV7-9 and TRBJ2-2, the full variable domain reads DTGVSQNPRHKITKRGQNVTFRCDPISEHNRLYWYRQTLGQGPEFLTYFQNEAQLEKSRLLSDRFSAERPKGSFSTLEIQRTEQGDSAMYLCAPTSPGPPNTGELFFGEGSRLTVL.

The V and J genes are TRBV20-1 and TRBJ2-4; 9 bases agree with TRBD2. The length of the CDR3 is 16 residues. Germline values: CDR1 DFQATT, CDR2 SNEGSKA (reference sequence). J gave up 5 bases and V 0 bases, and 8 bases lay outside the gene matches. In nucleotides, the CDR3 is TGCAGTGCTAGAGATGATAGCGGGAGAGGAGAAAACATTCAGTACTTC. It codes for CSARDDSGRGENIQYF.

In nucleotides, the CDR3 is TGTGCCAGTAGTTATGGCCCAGCAAATCAGCCCCAGCATTTT. This sequence encodes CASSYGPANQPQHF. The genes are TRBV19 and TRBJ1-5; D call uncertain. This CDR3 is 14 amino acids long. CDR1 and CDR2 (germline): LNHDA, SQIVND (reference sequence). V lost 5 bases to trimming and J lost 4 bases, with 12 bases between them.

The chain carries TRBV5-8 and TRBJ2-1; 10 bases map to TRBD2. V gave up 4 bases and J gave up 8 bases; unmatched junction bases: 6. Germline assignment: CDR1 SGHTS and CDR2 YDEGEE. The CDR3 is 14 amino acids. The CDR3 loop is CASSLAGESDEQFF. Written as DNA, the CDR3 is TGTGCCAGCAGCCTAGCGGGAGAGTCGGATGAGCAGTTCTTC. Filled out from reference TRBV5-8 and TRBJ2-1, the complete variable domain reads EAGVTQSPTHLIKTRGQQATLRCSPISGHTSVYWYQQALGLGLQFLLWYDEGEERNRGNFPPRFSGRQFPNYSSELNVNALELEDSALYLCASSLAGESDEQFFGPGTRLTVL.

The CDR3 spells CASSVGLAGSPGEEQFF. In nucleotides, the CDR3 is TGTGCCAGCAGCGTAGGACTAGCGGGTTCACCTGGGGAGGAGCAGTTCTTC. The chain recombines TRBV9 with TRBJ2-1, with 10 nucleotides matching TRBD2. The CDR3 covers 17 residues. V lost 0 bases to trimming and J lost 10 bases; unmatched junction nucleotides: 13. Per the germline V gene, CDR1 is SGDLS and CDR2 is YYNGEE.

The chain carries TRBV15 and TRBJ2-7, with 8 nucleotides matching TRBD2. The CDR3 consists of 18 residues. V lost 1 base to trimming and J lost 1 base; unmatched junction nucleotides: 12. CDR1 and CDR2 (germline): LNHNV, YYDKDF (reference sequence). In DNA, the CDR3 is TGTGCCACCAGCAGAGCGCCCCCGGGACTAGAGGAGTCCTACGAGCAGTACTTC. Translation: CATSRAPPGLEESYEQYF.